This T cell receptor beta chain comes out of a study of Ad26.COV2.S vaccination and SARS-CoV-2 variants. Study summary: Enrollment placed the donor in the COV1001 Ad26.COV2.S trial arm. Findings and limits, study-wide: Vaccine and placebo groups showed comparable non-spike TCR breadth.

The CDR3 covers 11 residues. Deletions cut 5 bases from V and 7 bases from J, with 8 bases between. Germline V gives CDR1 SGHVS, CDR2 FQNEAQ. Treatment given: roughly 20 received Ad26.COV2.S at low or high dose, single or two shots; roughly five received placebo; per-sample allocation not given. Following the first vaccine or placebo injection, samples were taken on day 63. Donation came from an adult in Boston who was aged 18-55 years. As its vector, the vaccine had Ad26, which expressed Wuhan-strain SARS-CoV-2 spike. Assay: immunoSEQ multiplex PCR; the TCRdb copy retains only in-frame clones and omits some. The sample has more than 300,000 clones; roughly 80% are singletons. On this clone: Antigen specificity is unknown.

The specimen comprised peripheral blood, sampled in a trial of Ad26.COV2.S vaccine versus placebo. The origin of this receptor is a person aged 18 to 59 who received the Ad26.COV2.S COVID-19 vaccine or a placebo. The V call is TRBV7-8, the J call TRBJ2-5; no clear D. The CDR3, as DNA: TGTGCCAGCAGCCCGGGTCCGACCCAGTACTTC. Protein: CASSPGPTQYF.